Listed here is a single TCR beta chain. The antigen is not known. Measured with immunoSEQ multiplex PCR; TCRdb has only the in-frame clones, and not every one. Of about 460,000 clones in the sample, roughly 80% are singletons; the top ten hold about 12%. Roughly 84 million PBMCs served as the genomic DNA source for unsorted samples. This record comes from a study of shared clonotypes between healthy human individuals. Findings and limits, study-wide: Blood was the only sampled material, and tissue repertoires likely differ.

Germline CDR1 reads SGHVS; CDR2 reads FNYEAQ. The CDR3 has 18 amino acids. V lost 4 bases and J lost 0, with 16 bases in between. The source material was PBMCs. The source is a woman in her thirties or forties in good health. Some clones in this sample may be carry-over from other donors' samples. The chain is built from TRBV7-6 and TRBJ2-6; D perhaps matches TRBD1 (6 bases). The CDR3 DNA sequence: TGTGCCAGCAGCTCAGTCCCGGGACAAGACTCTGGGGCCAACGTCCTGACTTTC. It encodes CASSSVPGQDSGANVLTF.